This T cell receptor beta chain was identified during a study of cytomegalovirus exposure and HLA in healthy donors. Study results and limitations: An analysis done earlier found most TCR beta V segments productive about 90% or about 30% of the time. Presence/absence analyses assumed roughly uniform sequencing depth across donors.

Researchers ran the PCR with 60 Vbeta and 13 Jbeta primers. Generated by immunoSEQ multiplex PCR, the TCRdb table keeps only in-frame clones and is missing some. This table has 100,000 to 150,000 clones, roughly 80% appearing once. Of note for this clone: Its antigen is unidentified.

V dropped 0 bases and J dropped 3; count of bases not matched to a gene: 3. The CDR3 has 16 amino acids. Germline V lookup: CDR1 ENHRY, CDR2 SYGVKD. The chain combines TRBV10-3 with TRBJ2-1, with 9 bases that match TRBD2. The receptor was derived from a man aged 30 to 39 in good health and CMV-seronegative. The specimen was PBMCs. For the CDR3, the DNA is TGTGCCATCAGTGAGTCAGGGACTAGCTTCTACAATGAGCAGTTCTTC. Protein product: CAISESGTSFYNEQFF.